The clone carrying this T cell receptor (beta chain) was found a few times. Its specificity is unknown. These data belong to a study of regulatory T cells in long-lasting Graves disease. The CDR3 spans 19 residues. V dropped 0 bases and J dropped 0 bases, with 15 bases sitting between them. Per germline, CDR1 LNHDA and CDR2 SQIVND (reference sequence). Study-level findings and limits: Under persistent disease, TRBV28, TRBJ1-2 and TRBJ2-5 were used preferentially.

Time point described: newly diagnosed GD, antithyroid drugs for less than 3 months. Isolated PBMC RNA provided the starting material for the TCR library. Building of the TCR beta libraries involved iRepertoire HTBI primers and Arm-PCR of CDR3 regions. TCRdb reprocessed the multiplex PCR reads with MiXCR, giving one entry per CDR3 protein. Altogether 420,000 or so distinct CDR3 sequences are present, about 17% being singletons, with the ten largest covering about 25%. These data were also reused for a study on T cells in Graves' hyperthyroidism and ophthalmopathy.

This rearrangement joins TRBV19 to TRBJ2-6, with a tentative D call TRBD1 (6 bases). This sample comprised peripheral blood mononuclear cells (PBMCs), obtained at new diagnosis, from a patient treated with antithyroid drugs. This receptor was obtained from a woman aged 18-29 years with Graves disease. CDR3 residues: CASSIEGGRPLSGANVLTF. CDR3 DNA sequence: TGTGCCAGTAGTATAGAAGGGGGACGTCCTCTCTCTGGGGCCAACGTCCTGACTTTC.